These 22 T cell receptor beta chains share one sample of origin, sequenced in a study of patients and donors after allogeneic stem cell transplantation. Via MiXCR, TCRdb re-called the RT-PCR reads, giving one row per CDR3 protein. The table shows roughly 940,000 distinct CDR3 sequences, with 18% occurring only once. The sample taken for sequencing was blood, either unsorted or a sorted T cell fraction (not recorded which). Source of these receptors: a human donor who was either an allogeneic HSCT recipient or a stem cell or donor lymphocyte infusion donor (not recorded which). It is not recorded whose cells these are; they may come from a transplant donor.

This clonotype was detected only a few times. The CDR3 nucleotides are TGCGCCAGCAGAGGTGCTAGCGGGAGGGCCAGATACAATGAGCAGTTCTTC. It specifies CASRGASGRARYNEQFF. This chain connects TRBV4-1 to TRBJ2-1; the match to TRBD2 covers 12 bases. V lost 6 bases, J lost 4 bases, and 10 bases stayed unmatched. The CDR3 covers 17 residues. Germline loops: CDR1 MGHRA, CDR2 YSYEKL.

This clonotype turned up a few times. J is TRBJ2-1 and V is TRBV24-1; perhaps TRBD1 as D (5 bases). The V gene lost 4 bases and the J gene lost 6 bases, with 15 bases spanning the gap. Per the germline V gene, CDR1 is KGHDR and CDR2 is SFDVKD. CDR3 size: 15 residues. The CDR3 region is CATSDPAAGFNEQFF. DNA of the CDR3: TGTGCCACCAGTGACCCTGCGGCAGGGTTCAATGAGCAGTTCTTC.

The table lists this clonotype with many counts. The CDR3 sequence is CASSSAGVNEQFF. CDR3 DNA sequence: TGTGCCAGCAGTTCCGCAGGGGTCAATGAGCAGTTCTTC. The chain links TRBV12-3 or TRBV12-4 to TRBJ2-1; possibly TRBD1 for D (6 bases). Trimming took 4 bases from V and 6 from J, leaving 10 bases between them. This CDR3 spans 13 amino acids.

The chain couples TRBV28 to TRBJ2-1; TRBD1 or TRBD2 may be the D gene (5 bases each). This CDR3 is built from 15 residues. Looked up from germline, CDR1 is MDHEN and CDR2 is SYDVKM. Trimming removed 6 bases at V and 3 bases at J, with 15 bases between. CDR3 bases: TGTGCCAGCAGCGCCGGGGCGATCGGCTACAATGAGCAGTTCTTC. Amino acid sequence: CASSAGAIGYNEQFF.

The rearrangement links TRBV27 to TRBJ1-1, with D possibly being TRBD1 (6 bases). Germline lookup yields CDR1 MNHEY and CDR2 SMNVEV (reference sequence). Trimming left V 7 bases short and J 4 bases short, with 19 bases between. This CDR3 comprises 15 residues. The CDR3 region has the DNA TGTGCCAGCAAGGTCCAGGGGAGTAAGGTCACTGAAGCTTTCTTT. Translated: CASKVQGSKVTEAFF.

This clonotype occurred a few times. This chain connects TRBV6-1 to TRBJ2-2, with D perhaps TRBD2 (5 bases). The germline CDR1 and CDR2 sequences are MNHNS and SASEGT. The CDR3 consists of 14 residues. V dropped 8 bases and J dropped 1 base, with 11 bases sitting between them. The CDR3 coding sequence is TGTGCCAGCGGACTGAGCGGGAACACCGGGGAGCTGTTTTTT. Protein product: CASGLSGNTGELFF.

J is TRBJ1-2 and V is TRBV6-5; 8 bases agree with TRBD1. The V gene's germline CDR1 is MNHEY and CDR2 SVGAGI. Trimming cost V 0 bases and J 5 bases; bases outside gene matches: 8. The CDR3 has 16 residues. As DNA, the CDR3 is TGTGCCAGCAGTTACTCTTCAGGGGGCATCGGTTATGGCTACACCTTC. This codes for CASSYSSGGIGYGYTF.

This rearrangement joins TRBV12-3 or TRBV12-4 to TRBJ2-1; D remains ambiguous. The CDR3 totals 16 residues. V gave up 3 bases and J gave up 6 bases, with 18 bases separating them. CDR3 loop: CASSLVRAARLNEQFF. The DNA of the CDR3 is TGTGCCAGCAGTTTGGTCCGGGCAGCCCGCCTCAATGAGCAGTTCTTC.

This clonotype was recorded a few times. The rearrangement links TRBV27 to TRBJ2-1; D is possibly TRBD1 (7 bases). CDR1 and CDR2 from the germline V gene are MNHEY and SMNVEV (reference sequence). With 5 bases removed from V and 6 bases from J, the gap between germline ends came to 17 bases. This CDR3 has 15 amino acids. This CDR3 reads CASSLSRQGGNEQFF. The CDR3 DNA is TGTGCCAGCAGTCTGTCCAGACAGGGAGGCAATGAGCAGTTCTTC.

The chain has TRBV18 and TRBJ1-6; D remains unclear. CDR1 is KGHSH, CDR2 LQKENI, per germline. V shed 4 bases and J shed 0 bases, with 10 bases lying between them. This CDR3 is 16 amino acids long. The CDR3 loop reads CASSLAWSSYNSPLHF. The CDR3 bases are TGTGCCAGCTCACTGGCATGGAGCTCCTATAATTCACCCCTCCACTTT.

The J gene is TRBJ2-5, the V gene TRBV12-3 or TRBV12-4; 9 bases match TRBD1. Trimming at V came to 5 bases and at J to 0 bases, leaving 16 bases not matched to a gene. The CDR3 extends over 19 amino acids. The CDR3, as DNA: TGTGCCAGCAGTCACGGGGATACCGGGACAGGGCTACACCAAGAGACCCAGTACTTC. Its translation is CASSHGDTGTGLHQETQYF.

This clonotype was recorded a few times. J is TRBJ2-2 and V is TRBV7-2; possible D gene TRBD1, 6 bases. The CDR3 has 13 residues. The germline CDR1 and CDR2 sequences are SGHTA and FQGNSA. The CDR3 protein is CATTHRVTGELFF. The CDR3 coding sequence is TGTGCGACAACGCACAGGGTCACCGGGGAGCTGTTTTTT.

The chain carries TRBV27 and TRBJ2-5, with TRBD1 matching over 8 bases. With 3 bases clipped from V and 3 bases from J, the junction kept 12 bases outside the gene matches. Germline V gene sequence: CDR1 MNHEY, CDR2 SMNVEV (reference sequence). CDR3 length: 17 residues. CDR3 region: CASSLSGGFGTEETQYF. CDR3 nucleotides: TGTGCCAGCAGTTTGTCAGGGGGCTTTGGTACCGAAGAGACCCAGTACTTC.

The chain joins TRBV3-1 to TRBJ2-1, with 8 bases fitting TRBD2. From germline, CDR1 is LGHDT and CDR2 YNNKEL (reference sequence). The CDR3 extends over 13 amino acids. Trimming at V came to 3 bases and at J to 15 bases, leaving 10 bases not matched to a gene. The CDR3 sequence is CASSQVRGGRLFF. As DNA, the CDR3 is TGTGCCAGCAGCCAGGTACGGGGGGGCCGACTGTTCTTC.

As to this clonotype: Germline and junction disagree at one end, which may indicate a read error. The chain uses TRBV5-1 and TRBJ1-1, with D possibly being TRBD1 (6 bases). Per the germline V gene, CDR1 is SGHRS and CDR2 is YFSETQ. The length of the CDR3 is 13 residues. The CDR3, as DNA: TGCGCCAGCAGCTTTCGGGGGGACACTGGAGCTTTCTTT. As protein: CASSFRGDTGAFF.

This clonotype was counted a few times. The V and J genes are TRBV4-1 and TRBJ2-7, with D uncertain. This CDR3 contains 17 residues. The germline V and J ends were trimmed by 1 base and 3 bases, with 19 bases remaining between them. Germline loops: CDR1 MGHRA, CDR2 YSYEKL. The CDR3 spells CASSQARTNSPHYEQYF. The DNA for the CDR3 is TGCGCCAGCAGCCAAGCTCGGACGAATTCTCCCCACTACGAGCAGTACTTC.

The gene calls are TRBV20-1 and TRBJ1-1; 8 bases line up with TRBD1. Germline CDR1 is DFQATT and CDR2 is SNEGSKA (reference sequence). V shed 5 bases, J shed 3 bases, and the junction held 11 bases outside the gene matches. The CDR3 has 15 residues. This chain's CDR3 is CSAGRTGMRYTEAFF. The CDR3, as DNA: TGCAGTGCTGGTCGGACAGGGATGAGGTACACTGAAGCTTTCTTT.

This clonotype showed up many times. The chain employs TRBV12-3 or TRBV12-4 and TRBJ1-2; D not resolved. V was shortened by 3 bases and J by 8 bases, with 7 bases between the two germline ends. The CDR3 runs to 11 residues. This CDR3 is CASSFASGYTF. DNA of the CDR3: TGTGCCAGCAGTTTTGCAAGCGGCTACACCTTC.

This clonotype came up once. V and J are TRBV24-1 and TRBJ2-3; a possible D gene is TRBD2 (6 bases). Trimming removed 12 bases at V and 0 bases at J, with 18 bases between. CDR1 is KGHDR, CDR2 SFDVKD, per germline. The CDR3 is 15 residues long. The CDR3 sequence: CAAARGGLSTDTQYF. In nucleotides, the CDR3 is TGTGCCGCCGCTCGTGGAGGGCTAAGCACAGATACGCAGTATTTT.

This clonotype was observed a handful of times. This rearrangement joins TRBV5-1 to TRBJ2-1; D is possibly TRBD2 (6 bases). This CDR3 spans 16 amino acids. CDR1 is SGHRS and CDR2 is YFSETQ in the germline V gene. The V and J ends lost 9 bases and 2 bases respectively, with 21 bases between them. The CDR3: CANTHQLAEPYNEQFF. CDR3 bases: TGCGCCAACACACACCAGTTAGCGGAACCCTACAATGAGCAGTTCTTC.

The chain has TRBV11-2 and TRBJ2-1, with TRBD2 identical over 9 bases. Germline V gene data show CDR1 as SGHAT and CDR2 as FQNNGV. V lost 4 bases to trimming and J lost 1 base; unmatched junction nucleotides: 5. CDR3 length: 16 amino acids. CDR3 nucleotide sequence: TGTGCCAGCAGCTCCCAGGCGGGGGGGTCCTACAATGAGCAGTTCTTC. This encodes CASSSQAGGSYNEQFF.

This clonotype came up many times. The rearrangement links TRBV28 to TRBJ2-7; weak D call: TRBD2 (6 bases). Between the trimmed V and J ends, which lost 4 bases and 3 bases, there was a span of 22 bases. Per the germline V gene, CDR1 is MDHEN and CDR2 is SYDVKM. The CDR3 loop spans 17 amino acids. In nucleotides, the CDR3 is TGTGCCAGCAGTTCATTCCTCATAGGAGGGAGAAACTACGAGCAGTACTTC. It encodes CASSSFLIGGRNYEQYF.